Shown below are 4 T cell receptor beta chains from a single sample sequenced in a study of immune cell composition in non-small cell lung cancer. Normal lung was taken at the farthest possible site, at least 3 cm from tumour. Assay: immunoSEQ multiplex PCR; the TCRdb copy retains only in-frame clones and omits some. The table includes under 2,500 clones, roughly two thirds detected once. The sample was non-adjacent lung tissue. These receptors were taken from a human donor with non-small cell lung cancer.

This sequence joins TRBV5-1 and TRBJ1-2, with D possibly matching TRBD1 (6 bases). There are 14 residues in the CDR3. Germline CDR1 is SGHRS and CDR2 is YFSETQ. V lost 6 bases, J lost 2 bases, and 14 bases lay in between. CDR3 bases: TGCGCCAGCACCCACGCACAGGGAAACTATGGCTACACCTTC. Its translation: CASTHAQGNYGYTF. The entire variable domain, with the rest obtained from reference TRBV5-1 and TRBJ1-2, is as follows: KAGVTQTPRYLIKTRGQQVTLSCSPISGHRSVSWYQQTPGQGLQFLFEYFSETQRNKGNFPGRFSGRQFSNSRSEMNVSTLELGDSALYLCASTHAQGNYGYTFGSGTRLTVV.

The genes are TRBV6-4 and TRBJ2-5; D might be TRBD2 (7 bases). The CDR3 is 16 amino acids. Germline CDR1 MRHNA, CDR2 SNTAGT. Trimming removed 4 bases from V and 1 base from J, with 16 bases in between. CDR3 sequence reads: CASSGGGEGGQETQYF. In DNA, the CDR3 is TGTGCCAGCAGTGGGGGGGGAGAGGGGGGCCAAGAGACCCAGTACTTC.

The CDR3 sequence is CASRPTGVDYTF. CDR3 nucleotides: TGTGCCAGCAGGCCCACAGGGGTGGACTACACCTTC. The rearrangement uses TRBV7-2 and TRBJ1-2; 7 positions agree with TRBD1. The length of the CDR3 is 12 residues. The germline V gene encodes CDR1 SGHTA and CDR2 FQGNSA. The ends lost 6 bases at V and 10 bases at J; junction bases unmatched: 8.

The chain carries TRBV5-5 and TRBJ1-4; no definite D call. Trimming removed 2 bases at V and 0 bases at J, with 11 bases between. CDR3 length equals 16 residues. CDR1 is SGHKS and CDR2 is YYEKEE in the germline V gene (reference sequence). CDR3 residues: CASSFSGLATNEKLFF. As DNA, the CDR3 is TGTGCCAGCAGCTTCTCAGGCCTTGCAACTAATGAAAAACTGTTTTTT.